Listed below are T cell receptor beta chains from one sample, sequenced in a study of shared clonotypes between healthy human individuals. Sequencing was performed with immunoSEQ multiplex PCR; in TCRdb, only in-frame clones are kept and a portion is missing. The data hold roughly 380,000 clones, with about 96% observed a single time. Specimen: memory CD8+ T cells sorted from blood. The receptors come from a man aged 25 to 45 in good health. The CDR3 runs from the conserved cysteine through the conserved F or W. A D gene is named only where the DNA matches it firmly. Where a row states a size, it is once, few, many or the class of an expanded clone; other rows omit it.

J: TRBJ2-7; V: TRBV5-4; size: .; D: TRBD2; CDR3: CASSLAPGRGGYEQYF; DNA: TGTGCCAGCAGCTTGGCCCCGGGTCGGGGGGGATACGAGCAGTACTTC
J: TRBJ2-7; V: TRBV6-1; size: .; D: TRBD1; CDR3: CASSEDRGPYEQYF; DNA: TGTGCCAGCAGTGAAGACAGGGGCCCCTACGAGCAGTACTTC
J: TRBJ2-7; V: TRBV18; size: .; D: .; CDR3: CASSPSMMKAGDEQYF; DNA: TGTGCCAGCTCACCCTCCATGATGAAGGCCGGGGACGAGCAGTACTTC
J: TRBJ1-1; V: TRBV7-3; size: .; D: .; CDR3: CASSLHGTTEAFF; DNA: TGTGCCAGCAGCTTACACGGGACGACTGAAGCTTTCTTT
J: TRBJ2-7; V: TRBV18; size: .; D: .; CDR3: CASSPPGFYEQYF; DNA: TGTGCCAGCTCACCACCAGGGTTCTACGAGCAGTACTTC
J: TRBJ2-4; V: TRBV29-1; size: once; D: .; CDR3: CSAQTGSDIQYF; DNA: TGCAGCGCCCAGACGGGTTCGGACATTCAGTACTTC
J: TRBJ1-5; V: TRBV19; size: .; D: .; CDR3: CASSRKGKRYSNQPQHF; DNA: TGTGCCAGTAGTCGGAAGGGGAAGCGTTATAGCAATCAGCCCCAGCATTTT
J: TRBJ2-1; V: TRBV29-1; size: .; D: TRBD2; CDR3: CSVVGLAPLTYNEQFF; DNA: TGCAGCGTTGTTGGACTAGCCCCTCTTACTTACAATGAGCAGTTCTTC
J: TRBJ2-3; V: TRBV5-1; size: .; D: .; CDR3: CASSLADPTDTQYF; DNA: TGCGCCAGCAGCCTGGCTGACCCCACAGATACGCAGTATTTT
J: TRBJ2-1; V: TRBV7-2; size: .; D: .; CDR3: CASSFPERKYNEQFF; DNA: TGTGCCAGCAGCTTCCCGGAGCGGAAGTACAATGAGCAGTTCTTC
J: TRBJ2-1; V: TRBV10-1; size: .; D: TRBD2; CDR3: CASSGTSGNEQFF; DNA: TGCGCCAGCAGTGGGACTAGCGGGAATGAGCAGTTCTTC
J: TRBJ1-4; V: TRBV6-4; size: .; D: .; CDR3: CASSESWGEKLFF; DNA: TGTGCCAGCAGTGAATCTTGGGGAGAAAAACTGTTTTTT
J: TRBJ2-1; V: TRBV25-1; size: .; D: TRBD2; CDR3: CASSRRGGPSSYNEQFF; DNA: TGTGCCAGCAGTCGCCGGGGAGGGCCTTCGTCTTACAATGAGCAGTTCTTC
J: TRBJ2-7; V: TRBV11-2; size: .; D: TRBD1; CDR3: CASSFGQGYEQYF; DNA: TGTGCCAGCAGCTTTGGACAGGGTTACGAGCAGTACTTC
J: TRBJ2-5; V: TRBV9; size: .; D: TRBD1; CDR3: CASSSGGAGKGETQYF; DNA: TGTGCCAGCAGTTCAGGGGGCGCGGGGAAAGGGGAGACCCAGTACTTC
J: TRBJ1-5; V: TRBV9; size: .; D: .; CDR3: CASSVGGVGSNQPQHF; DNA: TGTGCCAGCAGCGTAGGGGGTGTGGGGAGCAATCAGCCCCAGCATTTT
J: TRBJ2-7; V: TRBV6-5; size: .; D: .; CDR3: CASSYSTNSYEQYF; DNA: TGTGCCAGCAGTTACTCGACAAACTCCTACGAGCAGTACTTC
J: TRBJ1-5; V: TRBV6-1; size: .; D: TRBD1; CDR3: CASSLGQIKHQPQHF; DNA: TGTGCCAGCAGCCTGGGACAGATTAAGCATCAGCCCCAGCATTTT
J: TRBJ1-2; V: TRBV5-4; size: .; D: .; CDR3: CASSLLNNRNYGYTF; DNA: TGTGCCAGCAGCTTGTTAAATAACAGGAACTATGGCTACACCTTC
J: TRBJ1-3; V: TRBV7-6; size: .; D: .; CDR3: CASSLRPGEDTIYF; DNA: TGTGCCAGCAGCTTGAGGCCCGGGGAGGACACCATATATTTT
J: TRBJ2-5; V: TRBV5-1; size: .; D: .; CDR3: CASSRKLTGEATQETQYF; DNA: TGCGCCAGCAGCCGGAAACTAACAGGGGAGGCTACCCAAGAGACCCAGTACTTC
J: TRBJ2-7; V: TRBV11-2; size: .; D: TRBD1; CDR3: CASGGWDRAYEQYF; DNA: TGTGCCAGCGGAGGGTGGGACAGGGCCTACGAGCAGTACTTC
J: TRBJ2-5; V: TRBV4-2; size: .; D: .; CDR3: CASSPGTAYQETQYF; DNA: TGTGCCAGCAGCCCCGGGACCGCCTACCAAGAGACCCAGTACTTC
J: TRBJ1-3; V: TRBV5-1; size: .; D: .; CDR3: CASSFGAGNTIYF; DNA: TGCGCCAGCAGCTTCGGGGCTGGAAACACCATATATTTT
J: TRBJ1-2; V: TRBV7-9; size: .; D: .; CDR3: CASSSTTRQGYTF; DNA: TGTGCCAGCAGCTCAACGACGAGACAGGGCTACACCTTC
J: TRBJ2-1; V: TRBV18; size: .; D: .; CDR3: CASSPSSYNEQFF; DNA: TGTGCCAGCTCACCAAGCTCCTACAATGAGCAGTTCTTC
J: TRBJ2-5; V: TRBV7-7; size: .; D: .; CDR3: CASKRTQYF; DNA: TGTGCTAGCAAACGGACCCAGTACTTC
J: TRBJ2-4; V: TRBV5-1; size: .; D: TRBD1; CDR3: CASSLIPDRGENIQYF; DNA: TGCGCCAGCAGTCTGATACCCGACAGGGGTGAAAACATTCAGTACTTC
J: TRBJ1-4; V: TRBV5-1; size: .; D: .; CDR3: CASSNTNEKLFF; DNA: TGCGCCAGCAGCAACACTAATGAAAAACTGTTTTTT
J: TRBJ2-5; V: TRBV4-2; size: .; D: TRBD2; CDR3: CASSQDGTSGRYQETQYF; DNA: TGTGCCAGCAGCCAAGATGGGACTAGCGGGAGGTACCAAGAGACCCAGTACTTC
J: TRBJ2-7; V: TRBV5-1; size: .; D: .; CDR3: CASSLASEYEQYF; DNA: TGCGCCAGCAGCTTGGCTTCTGAGTACGAGCAGTACTTC
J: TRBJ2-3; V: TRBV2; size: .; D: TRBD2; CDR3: CASRGLAATDTQYF; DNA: TGTGCCAGCAGAGGACTAGCGGCCACAGATACGCAGTATTTT
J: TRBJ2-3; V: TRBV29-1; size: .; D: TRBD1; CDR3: CSVEDRGRDTDTQYF; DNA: TGCAGCGTAGAAGACAGGGGGCGGGACACAGATACGCAGTATTTT
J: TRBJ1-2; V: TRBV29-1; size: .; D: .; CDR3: CTEQKINYGYTF; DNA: TGCACCGAACAGAAAATTAACTATGGCTACACCTTC
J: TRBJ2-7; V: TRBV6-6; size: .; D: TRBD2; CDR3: CASSYRTSGRAYEQYF; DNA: TGTGCCAGCAGTTACAGGACTAGCGGGAGAGCCTACGAGCAGTACTTC
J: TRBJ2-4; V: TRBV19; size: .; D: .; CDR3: CASSIVGVSKNIQYF; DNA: TGTGCCAGTAGTATAGTGGGGGTGTCCAAAAACATTCAGTACTTC
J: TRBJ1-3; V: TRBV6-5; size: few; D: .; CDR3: CASSYSGRISGNTIYF; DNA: TGTGCCAGCAGTTACTCTGGACGGATCTCTGGAAACACCATATATTTT
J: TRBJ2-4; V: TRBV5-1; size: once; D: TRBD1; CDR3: CASSVGQGRGYIQYF; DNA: TGCGCCAGCAGCGTGGGACAGGGTAGAGGATACATTCAGTACTTC
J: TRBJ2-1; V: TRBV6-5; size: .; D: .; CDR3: CASTSSYNEQFF; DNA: TGTGCCAGCACAAGTTCCTACAATGAGCAGTTCTTC
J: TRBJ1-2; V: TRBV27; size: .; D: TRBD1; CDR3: CASSFVRDRGVTNYGYTF; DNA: TGTGCCAGCAGTTTTGTAAGGGACAGGGGGGTTACTAACTATGGCTACACCTTC
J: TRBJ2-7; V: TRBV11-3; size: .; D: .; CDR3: CASSLDSSYEQYF; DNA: TGTGCCAGCAGCTTGGACAGCTCCTACGAGCAGTACTTC
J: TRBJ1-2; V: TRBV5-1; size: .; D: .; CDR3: CASSSGYGYTF; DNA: TGCGCCAGCAGCTCAGGGTACGGCTACACCTTC
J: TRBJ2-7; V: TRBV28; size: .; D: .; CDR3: CAAFGRKSYEQYF; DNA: TGTGCCGCTTTCGGACGTAAATCCTACGAGCAGTACTTC
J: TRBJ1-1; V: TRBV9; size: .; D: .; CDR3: CASSPIGEAFF; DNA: TGTGCCAGCAGCCCCATCGGTGAAGCTTTCTTT
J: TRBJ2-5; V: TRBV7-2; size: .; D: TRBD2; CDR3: CASSRGGGEWETQYF; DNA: TGTGCCAGCAGCCGCGGCGGGGGGGAGTGGGAGACCCAGTACTTC
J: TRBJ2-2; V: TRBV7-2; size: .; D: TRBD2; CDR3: CASSFPSGKGTGELFF; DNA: TGTGCCAGCAGCTTCCCAAGCGGGAAAGGGACCGGGGAGCTGTTTTTT
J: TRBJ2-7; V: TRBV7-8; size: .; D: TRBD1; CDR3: CASSPGQGIYEQYF; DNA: TGTGCCAGCAGCCCGGGACAGGGGATCTACGAGCAGTACTTC
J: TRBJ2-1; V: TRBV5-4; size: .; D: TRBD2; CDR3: CASSENGLAGVGEQFF; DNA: TGTGCCAGCAGCGAAAATGGACTAGCGGGAGTAGGTGAGCAGTTCTTC
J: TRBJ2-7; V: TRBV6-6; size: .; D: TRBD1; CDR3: CASSRPGQGFYEQYF; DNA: TGTGCCAGCAGCCGACCGGGACAGGGTTTTTACGAGCAGTACTTC
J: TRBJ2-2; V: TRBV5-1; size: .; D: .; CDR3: CASSLLPGTGELFF; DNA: TGCGCCAGCAGCTTATTGCCAGGGACCGGGGAGCTGTTTTTT
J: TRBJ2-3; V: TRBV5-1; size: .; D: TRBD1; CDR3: CASSGRTGGSGTDTQYF; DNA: TGCGCCAGCAGCGGGAGGACAGGGGGCTCGGGCACAGATACGCAGTATTTT